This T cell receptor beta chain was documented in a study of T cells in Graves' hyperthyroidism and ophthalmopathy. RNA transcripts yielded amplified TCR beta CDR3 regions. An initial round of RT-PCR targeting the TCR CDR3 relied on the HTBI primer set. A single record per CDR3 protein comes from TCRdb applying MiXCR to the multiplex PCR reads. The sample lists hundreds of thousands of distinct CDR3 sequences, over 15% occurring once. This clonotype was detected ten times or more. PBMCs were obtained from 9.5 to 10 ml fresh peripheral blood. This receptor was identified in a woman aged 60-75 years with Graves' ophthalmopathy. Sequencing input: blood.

As DNA, the CDR3 is TGTGCCAGCAGCCAGGCCGGGACAGGTTCAAACTATGGCTACACCTTC. It encodes CASSQAGTGSNYGYTF. The chain has TRBV4-2 and TRBJ1-2; 8 bases line up with TRBD1. The V gene end was trimmed by 3 bases and the J gene end by 2 bases; junction bases not matched to a gene: 8. The CDR3 length is 16 residues. CDR1 and CDR2 from the germline V gene are LGHNA and YNFKEQ.